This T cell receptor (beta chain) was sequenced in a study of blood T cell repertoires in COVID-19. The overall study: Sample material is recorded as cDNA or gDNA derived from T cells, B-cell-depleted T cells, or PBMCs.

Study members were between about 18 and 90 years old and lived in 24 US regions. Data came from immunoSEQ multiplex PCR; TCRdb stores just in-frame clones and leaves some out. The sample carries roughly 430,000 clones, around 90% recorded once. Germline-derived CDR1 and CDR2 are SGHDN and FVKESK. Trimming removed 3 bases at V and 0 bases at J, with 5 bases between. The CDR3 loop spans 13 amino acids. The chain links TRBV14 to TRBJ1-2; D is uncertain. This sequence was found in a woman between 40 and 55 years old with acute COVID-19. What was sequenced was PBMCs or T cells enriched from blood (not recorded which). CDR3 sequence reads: CASSHTANYGYTF. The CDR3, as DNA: TGTGCCAGCAGCCATACAGCTAACTATGGCTACACCTTC.